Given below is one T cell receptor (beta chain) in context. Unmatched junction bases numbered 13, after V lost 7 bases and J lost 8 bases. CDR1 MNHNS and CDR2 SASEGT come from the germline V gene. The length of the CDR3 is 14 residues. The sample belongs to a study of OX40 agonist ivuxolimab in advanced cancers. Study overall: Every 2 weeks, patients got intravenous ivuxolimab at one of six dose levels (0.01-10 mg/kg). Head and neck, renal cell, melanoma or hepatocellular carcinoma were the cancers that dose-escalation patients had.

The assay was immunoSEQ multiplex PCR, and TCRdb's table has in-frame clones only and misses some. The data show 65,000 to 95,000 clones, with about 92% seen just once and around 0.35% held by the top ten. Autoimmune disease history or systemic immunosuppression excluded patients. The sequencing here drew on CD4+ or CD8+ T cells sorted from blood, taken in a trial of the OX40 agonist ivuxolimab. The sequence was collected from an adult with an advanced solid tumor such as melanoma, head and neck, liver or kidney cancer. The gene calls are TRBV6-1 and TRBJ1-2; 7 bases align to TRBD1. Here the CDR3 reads CASTVQGRNSGYTF. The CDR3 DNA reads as TGTGCCAGCACGGTACAGGGGCGGAATTCCGGCTACACCTTC.